This TCR beta chain was retrieved from a study of cytotoxic CD8 clonotypes in ibrutinib-treated CLL. As concerns this clone: The antigen remains unidentified.

Clones were sequenced by immunoSEQ multiplex PCR, and TCRdb holds only the in-frame ones, with some missing. The sample includes hundreds of thousands of clones, 80% of them seen just once. CDR1 SQVTM and CDR2 ANQGSEA come from the germline V gene. The junction had 11 bases not matched to a gene; V was cut back by 3 bases and J by 1 base. CDR3 length: 17 residues. Findings and caveats of the study: Clonality measured at baseline exceeded age-matched healthy donors, tracking circulating CD8+ T-cell counts. In sustained-remission versus progressing patients, sampling times differed.

The chain is built from TRBV29-1 and TRBJ1-3; 8 nucleotides line up with TRBD1. The sample consisted of PBMCs, taken before ibrutinib treatment. The sequence derives from a human donor with chronic lymphocytic leukemia. The CDR3 DNA reads TGCAGCGTTGATACAGGGGGTGTCCTAAGTTCTGGAAACACCATATATTTT. Translating gives CSVDTGGVLSSGNTIYF.